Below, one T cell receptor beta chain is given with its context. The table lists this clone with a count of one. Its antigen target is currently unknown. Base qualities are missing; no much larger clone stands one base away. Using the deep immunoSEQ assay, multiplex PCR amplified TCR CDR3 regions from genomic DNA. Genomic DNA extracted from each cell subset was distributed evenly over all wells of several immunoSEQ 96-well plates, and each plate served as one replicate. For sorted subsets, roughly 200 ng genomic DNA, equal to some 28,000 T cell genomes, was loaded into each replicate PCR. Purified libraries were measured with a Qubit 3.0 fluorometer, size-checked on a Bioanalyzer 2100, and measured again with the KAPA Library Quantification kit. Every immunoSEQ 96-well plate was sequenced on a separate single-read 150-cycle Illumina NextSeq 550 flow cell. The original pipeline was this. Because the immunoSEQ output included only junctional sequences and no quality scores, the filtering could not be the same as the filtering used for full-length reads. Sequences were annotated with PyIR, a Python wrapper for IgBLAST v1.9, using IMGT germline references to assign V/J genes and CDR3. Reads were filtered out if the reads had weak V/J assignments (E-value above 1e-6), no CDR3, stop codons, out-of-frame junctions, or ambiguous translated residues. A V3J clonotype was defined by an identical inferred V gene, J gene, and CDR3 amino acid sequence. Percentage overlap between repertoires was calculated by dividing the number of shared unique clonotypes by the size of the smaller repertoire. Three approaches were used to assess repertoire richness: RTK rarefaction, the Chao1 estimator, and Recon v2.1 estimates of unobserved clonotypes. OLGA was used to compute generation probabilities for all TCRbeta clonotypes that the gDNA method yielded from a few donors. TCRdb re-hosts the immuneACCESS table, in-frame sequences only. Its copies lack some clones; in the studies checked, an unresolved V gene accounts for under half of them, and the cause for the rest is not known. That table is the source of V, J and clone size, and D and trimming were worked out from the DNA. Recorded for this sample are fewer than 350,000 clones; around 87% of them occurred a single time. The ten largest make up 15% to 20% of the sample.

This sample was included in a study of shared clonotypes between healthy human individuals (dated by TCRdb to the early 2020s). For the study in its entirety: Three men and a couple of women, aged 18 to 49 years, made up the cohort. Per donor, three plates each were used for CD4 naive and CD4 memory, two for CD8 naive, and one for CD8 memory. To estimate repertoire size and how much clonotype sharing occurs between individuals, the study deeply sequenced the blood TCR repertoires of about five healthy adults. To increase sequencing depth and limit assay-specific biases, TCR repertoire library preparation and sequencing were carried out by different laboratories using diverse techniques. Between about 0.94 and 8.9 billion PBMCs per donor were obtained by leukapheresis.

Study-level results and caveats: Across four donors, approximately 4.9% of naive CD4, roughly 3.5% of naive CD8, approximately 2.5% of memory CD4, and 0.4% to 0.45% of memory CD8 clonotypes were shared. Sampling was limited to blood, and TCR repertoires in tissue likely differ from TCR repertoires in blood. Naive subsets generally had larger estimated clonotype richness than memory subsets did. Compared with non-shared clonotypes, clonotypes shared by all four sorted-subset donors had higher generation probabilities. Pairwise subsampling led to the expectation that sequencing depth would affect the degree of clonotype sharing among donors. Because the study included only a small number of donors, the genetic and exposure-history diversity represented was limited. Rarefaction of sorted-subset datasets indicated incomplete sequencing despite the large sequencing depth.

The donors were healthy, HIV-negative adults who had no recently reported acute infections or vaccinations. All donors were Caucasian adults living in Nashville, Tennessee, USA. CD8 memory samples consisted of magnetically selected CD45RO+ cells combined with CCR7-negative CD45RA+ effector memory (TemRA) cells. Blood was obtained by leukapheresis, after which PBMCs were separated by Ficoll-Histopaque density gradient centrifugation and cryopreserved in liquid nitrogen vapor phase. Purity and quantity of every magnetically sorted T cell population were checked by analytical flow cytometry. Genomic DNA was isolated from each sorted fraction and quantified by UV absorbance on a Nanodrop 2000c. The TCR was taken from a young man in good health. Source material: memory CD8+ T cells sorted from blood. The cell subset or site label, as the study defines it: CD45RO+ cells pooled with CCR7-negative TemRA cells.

CDR3 protein: CSVGATTRETGTFYNEQFF. The DNA is as follows: TGCAGCGTTGGAGCGACGACGAGGGAAACCGGGACTTTTTACAATGAGCAGTTCTTC. In this chain, TRBV29-1 is recombined with TRBJ2-1, and the D gene may be TRBD2, 6 bases matching. V is pared back by 4 bases and J by 4 bases, with 29 bases lying between the germline termini. The CDR3 sequence holds 19 residues, the cysteine and phenylalanine included. Just the 57-base CDR3 DNA is kept, in frame starting at base 1. The germline V gene yields SQVTM for CDR1 and ANQGSEA for CDR2.